This T cell receptor beta chain was identified during a study of T-cell memory formation after mild COVID-19. Study observations and caveats: The study detected some responding clones in pre-infection memory, suggesting cross-reactive memory joined.

TCRdb re-called the 5' RACE reads through MiXCR, storing one row per CDR3 protein. The table records about 170,000 distinct CDR3 sequences, 10% to 15% of them present only once. This clonotype was counted at least ten times. Its antigen is currently unknown. Trimming removed 2 bases from V and 2 bases from J, with 7 bases in between. In germline, CDR1 is SGHRS, CDR2 YFSETQ. This CDR3 region has 13 residues. Sequencing used PBMCs or a T cell subset sorted from them (not recorded which). The chain couples TRBV5-1 to TRBJ2-5, with no clear D. The TCR sequence derives from a man between 18 and 35 years old who had mild COVID-19 (a few samples of this study predate the infection). Cell type and time point are not known. The CDR3 spells CASSFSRQETQYF. CDR3 bases: TGCGCCAGCAGCTTCTCCAGGCAAGAGACCCAGTACTTC.